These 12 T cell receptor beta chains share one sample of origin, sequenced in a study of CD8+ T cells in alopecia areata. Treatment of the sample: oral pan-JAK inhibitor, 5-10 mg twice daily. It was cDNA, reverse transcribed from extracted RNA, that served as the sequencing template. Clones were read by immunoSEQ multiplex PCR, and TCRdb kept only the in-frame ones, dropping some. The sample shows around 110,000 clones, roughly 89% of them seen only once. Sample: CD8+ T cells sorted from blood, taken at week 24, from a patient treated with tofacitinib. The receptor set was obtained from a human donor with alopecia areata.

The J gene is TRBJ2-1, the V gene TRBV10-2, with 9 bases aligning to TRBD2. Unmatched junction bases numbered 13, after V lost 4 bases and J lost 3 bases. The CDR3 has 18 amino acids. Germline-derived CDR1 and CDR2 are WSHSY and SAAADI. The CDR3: CASSGPGSGGHYYNEQFF. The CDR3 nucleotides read TGCGCCAGCAGTGGCCCTGGGAGCGGGGGGCACTACTACAATGAGCAGTTCTTC.

CDR3 nucleotide sequence: TGTGCCAGTAGTTTCCGGACAGCCACAGATACGCAGTATTTT. Translating gives CASSFRTATDTQYF. The gene calls are TRBV19 and TRBJ2-3, with D tentatively TRBD1 (6 bases). CDR3 size: 14 residues. Germline CDR1 reads LNHDA; CDR2 reads SQIVND (reference sequence). V was pared by 5 bases and J by 2 bases, with 11 bases between.

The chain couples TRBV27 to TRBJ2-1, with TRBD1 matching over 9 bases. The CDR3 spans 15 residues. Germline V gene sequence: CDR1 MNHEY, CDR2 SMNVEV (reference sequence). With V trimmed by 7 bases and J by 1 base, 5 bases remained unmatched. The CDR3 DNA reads TGTGCCAGCAACACCGGGACAGGGTCCTACAATGAGCAGTTCTTC. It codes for CASNTGTGSYNEQFF.

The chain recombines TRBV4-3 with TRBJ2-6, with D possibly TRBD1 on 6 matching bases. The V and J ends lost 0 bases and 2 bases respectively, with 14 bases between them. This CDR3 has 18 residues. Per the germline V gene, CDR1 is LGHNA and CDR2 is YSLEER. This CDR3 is CASSQDAIGTTGANVLTF. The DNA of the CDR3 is TGCGCCAGCAGCCAAGACGCTATAGGGACAACTGGGGCCAACGTCCTGACTTTC.

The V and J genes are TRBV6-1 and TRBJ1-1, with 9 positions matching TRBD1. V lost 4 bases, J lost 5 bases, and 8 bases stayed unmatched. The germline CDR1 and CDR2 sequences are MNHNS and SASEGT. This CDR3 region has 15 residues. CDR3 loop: CASSAYRGRGTEAFF. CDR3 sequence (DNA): TGTGCCAGCAGTGCTTACAGGGGGCGCGGAACTGAAGCTTTCTTT.

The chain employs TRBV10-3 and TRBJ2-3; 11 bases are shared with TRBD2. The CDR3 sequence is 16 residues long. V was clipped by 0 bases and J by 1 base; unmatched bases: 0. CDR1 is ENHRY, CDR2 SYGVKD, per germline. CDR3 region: CAISESTSGGTDTQYF. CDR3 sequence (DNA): TGTGCCATCAGTGAGTCGACTAGCGGGGGCACAGATACGCAGTATTTT.

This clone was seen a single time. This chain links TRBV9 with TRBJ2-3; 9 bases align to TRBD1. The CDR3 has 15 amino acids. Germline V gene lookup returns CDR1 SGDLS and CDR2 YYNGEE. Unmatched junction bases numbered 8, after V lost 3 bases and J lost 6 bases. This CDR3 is CASSATGGGSDTQYF. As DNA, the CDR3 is TGTGCCAGCAGCGCGACAGGGGGAGGTTCGGATACGCAGTATTTT.

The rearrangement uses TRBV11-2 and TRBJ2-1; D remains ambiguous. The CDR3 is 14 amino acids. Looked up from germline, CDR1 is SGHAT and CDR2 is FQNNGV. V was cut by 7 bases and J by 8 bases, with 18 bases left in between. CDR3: CASNLRHSDYEQFF. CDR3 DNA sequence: TGTGCCAGCAACTTGAGGCACAGCGACTATGAGCAGTTCTTC.

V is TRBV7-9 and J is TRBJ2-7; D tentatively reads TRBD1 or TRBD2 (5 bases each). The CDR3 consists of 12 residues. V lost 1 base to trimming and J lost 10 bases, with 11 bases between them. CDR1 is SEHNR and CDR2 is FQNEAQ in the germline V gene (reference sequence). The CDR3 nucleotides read TGTGCCAGCAGCTTAGGGGCAGGGAGACAGTACTTC. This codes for CASSLGAGRQYF. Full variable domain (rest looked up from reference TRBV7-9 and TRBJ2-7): DTGVSQNPRHKITKRGQNVTFRCDPISEHNRLYWYRQTLGQGPEFLTYFQNEAQLEKSRLLSDRFSAERPKGSFSTLEIQRTEQGDSAMYLCASSLGAGRQYFGPGTRLTVT.

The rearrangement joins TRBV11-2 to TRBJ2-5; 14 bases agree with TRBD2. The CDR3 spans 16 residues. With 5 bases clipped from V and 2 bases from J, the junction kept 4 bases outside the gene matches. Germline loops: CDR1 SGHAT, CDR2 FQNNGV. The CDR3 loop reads CASSPGTSGGQETQYF. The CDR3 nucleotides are TGTGCCAGCAGCCCCGGGACTAGCGGGGGACAAGAGACCCAGTACTTC.

CDR3 nucleotide sequence: TGTGCCAGCAGCTCCCCGGGACAGGGGATAGATGGCTACACCTTC. Protein: CASSSPGQGIDGYTF. The J gene is TRBJ1-2, the V gene TRBV7-9, with 10 bases lining up with TRBD1. This CDR3 region has 15 residues. V was pared by 4 bases and J by 6 bases, with 8 bases of the junction left unmatched. Germline V gene data show CDR1 as SEHNR and CDR2 as FQNEAQ (reference sequence). Complete variable domain (other parts from reference TRBV7-9 and TRBJ1-2): DTGVSQNPRHKITKRGQNVTFRCDPISEHNRLYWYRQTLGQGPEFLTYFQNEAQLEKSRLLSDRFSAERPKGSFSTLEIQRTEQGDSAMYLCASSSPGQGIDGYTFGSGTRLTVV.

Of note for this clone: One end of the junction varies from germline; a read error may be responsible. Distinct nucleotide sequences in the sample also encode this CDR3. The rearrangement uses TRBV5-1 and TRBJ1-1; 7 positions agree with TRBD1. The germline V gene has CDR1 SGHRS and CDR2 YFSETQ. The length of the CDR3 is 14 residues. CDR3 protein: CASSLDRVYTEAFF. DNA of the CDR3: TGCGCCAGCAGCTTAGACAGGGTCTACACCGAAGCTTTCTTC.